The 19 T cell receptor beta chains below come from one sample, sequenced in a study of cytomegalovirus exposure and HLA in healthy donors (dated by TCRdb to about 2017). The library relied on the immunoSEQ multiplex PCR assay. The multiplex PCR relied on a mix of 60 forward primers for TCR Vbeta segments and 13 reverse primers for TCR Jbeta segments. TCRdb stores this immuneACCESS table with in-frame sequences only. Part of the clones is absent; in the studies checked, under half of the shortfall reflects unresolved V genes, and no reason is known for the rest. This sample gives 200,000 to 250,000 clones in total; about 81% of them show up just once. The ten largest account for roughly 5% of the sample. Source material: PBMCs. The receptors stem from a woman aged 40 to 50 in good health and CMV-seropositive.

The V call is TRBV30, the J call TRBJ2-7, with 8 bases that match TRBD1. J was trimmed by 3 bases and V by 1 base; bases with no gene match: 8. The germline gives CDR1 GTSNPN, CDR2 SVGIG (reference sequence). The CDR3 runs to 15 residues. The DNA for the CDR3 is TGTGCCTGGAGTGCCTGGACAGGGCCTCTCTACGAGCAGTACTTC. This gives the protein CAWSAWTGPLYEQYF. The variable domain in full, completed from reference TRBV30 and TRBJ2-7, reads SQTIHQWPATLVQPVGSPLSLECTVEGTSNPNLYWYRQAAGRGLQLLFYSVGIGQISSEVPQNLSASRPQDRQFILSSKKLLLSDSGFYLCAWSAWTGPLYEQYFGPGTRLTVT.

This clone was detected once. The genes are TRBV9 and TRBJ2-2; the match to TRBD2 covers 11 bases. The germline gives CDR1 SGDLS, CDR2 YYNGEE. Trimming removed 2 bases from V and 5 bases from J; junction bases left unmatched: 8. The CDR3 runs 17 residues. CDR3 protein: CASSVTSGAPRTGELFF. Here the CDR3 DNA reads TGTGCCAGCAGCGTGACTAGCGGGGCCCCCAGGACCGGGGAGCTGTTTTTT. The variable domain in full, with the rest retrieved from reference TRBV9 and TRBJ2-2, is DSGVTQTPKHLITATGQRVTLRCSPRSGDLSVYWYQQSLDQGLQFLIQYYNGEERAKGNILERFSAQQFPDLHSELNLSSLELGDSALYFCASSVTSGAPRTGELFFGEGSRLTVL.

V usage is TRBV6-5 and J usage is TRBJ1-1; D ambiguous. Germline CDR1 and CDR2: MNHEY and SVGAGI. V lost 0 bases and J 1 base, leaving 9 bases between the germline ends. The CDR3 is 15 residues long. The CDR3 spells CASSYSITGNTEAFF. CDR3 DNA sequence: TGTGCCAGCAGTTACTCGATTACGGGGAACACTGAAGCTTTCTTT.

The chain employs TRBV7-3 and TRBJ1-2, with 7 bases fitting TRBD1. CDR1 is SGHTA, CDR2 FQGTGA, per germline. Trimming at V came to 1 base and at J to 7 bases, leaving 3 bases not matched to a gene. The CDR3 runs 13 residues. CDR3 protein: CASSLNPGGGYTF. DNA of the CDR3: TGTGCCAGCAGCTTAAATCCAGGGGGTGGCTACACCTTC.

The CDR3 spells CASSRSGTSGNEQFF. The CDR3 DNA reads as TGTGCCAGCAGTCGCTCCGGGACTAGCGGGAATGAGCAGTTCTTC. The rearrangement links TRBV6-5 to TRBJ2-1, with 12 bases aligning to TRBD2. The CDR3 runs to 15 residues. Per the germline V gene, CDR1 is MNHEY and CDR2 is SVGAGI. The V gene end was trimmed by 5 bases and the J gene end by 7 bases; junction bases not matched to a gene: 6.

This CDR3 is CASSLAGQGAGNTIYF. DNA for the CDR3: TGTGCCAGCAGCCTAGCGGGACAGGGGGCTGGAAACACCATATATTTT. The chain combines TRBV9 with TRBJ1-3, with 11 nucleotides matching TRBD1. V shed 4 bases and J 2 bases; nucleotides not matched to a gene: 5. This CDR3 spans 16 amino acids. Germline V gene lookup returns CDR1 SGDLS and CDR2 YYNGEE. Full variable domain (remainder filled in from reference TRBV9 and TRBJ1-3): DSGVTQTPKHLITATGQRVTLRCSPRSGDLSVYWYQQSLDQGLQFLIQYYNGEERAKGNILERFSAQQFPDLHSELNLSSLELGDSALYFCASSLAGQGAGNTIYFGEGSWLTVV.

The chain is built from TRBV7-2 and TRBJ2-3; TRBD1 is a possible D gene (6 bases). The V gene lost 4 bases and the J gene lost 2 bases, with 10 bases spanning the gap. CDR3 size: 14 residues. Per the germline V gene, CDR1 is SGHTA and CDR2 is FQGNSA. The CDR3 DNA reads TGTGCCAGCAGCTCACGGACAGACACAGATACGCAGTATTTT. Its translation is CASSSRTDTDTQYF.

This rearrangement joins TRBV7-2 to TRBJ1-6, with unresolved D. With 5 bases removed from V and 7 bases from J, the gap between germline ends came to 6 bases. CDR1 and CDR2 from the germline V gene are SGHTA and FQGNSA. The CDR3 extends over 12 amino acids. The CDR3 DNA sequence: TGTGCCAGCAGCGAACAGAATTCACCCCTCCACTTT. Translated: CASSEQNSPLHF. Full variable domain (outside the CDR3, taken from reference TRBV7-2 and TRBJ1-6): GAGVSQSPSNKVTEKGKDVELRCDPISGHTALYWYRQSLGQGLEFLIYFQGNSAPDKSGLPSDRFSAERTGGSVSTLTIQRTQQEDSAVYLCASSEQNSPLHFGNGTRLTVT.

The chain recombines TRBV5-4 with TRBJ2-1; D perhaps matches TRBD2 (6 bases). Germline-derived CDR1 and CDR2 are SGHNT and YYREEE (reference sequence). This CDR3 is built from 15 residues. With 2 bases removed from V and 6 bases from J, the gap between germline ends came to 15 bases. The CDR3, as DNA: TGTGCCAGCAGCTTCGGAGGGGTAAAGGCCAATGAGCAGTTCTTC. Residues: CASSFGGVKANEQFF.

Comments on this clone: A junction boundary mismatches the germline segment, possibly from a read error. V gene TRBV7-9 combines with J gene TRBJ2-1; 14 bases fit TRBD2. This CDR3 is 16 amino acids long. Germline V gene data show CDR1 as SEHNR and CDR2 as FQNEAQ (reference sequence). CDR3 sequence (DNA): TGTTCCAGCAGCTTACCCGGGACTAGCGGGAGAAATGAGCAGTTCTTC. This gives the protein CSSSLPGTSGRNEQFF.

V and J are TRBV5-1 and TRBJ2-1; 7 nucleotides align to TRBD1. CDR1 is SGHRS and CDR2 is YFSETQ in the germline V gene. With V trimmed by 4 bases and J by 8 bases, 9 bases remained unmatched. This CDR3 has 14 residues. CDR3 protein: CASSPGQPGDEQFF. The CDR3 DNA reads TGCGCCAGCAGCCCGGGACAGCCAGGCGATGAGCAGTTCTTC.

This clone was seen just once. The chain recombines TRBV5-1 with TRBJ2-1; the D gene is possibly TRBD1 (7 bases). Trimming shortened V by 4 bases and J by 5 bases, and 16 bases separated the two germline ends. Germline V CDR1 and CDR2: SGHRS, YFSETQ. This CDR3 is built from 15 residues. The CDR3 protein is CASSEGQGGHNEQFF. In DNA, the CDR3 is TGCGCCAGCAGCGAAGGTCAGGGGGGTCACAATGAGCAGTTCTTC.

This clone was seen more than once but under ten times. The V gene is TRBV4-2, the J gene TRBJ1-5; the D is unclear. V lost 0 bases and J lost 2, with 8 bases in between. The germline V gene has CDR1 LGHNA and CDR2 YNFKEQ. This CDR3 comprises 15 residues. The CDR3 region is CASSQERRGNQPQHF. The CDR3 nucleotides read TGTGCCAGCAGCCAAGAGAGACGGGGCAATCAGCCCCAGCATTTT.

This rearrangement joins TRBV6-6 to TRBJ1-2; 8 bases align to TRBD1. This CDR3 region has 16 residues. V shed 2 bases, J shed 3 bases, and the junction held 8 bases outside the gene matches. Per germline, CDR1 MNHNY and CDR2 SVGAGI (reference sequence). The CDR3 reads CASSYGRDRRDYGYTF. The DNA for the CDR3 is TGTGCCAGCAGTTACGGACGGGACAGGAGGGACTATGGCTACACCTTC.

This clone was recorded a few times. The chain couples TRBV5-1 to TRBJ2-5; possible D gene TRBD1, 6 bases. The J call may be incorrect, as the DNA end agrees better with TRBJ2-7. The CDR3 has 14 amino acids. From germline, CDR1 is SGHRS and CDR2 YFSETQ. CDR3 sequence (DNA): TGCGCCAGCAGATCAAAACAGGGTACCTACGAGCAGTACTTC. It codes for CASRSKQGTYEQYF.

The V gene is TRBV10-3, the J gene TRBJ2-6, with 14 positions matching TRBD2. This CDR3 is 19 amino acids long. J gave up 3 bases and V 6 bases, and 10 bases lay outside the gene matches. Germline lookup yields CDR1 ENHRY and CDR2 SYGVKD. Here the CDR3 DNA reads TGTGCCATCAGGGACGGGACTAGCGGGAGAACGAGTGGGGCCAACGTCCTGACTTTC. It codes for CAIRDGTSGRTSGANVLTF.

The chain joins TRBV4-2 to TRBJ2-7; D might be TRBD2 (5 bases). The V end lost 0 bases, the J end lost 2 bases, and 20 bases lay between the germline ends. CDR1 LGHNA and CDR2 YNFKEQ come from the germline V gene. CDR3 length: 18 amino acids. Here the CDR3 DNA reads TGTGCCAGCAGCCAAGAGGGGAATGTCGGGGTCAGCCCCTACGAGCAGTACTTC. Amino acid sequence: CASSQEGNVGVSPYEQYF.

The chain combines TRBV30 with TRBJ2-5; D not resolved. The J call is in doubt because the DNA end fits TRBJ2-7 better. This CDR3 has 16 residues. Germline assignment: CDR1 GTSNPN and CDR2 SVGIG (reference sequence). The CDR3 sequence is CAWSRGSPADSYEQYF. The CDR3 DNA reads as TGTGCCTGGAGTCGCGGCAGCCCGGCGGACTCCTACGAGCAGTACTTC.

CDR3 region: CASSLAEGASVGYTF. Written as DNA, the CDR3 is TGTGCCAGCAGCTTAGCGGAGGGGGCGTCGGTCGGCTACACCTTC. V and J are TRBV7-6 and TRBJ1-2; 7 bases line up with TRBD1. V was clipped by 0 bases and J by 8 bases; unmatched bases: 9. Germline CDR1 reads SGHVS; CDR2 reads FNYEAQ. The CDR3 runs to 15 residues.